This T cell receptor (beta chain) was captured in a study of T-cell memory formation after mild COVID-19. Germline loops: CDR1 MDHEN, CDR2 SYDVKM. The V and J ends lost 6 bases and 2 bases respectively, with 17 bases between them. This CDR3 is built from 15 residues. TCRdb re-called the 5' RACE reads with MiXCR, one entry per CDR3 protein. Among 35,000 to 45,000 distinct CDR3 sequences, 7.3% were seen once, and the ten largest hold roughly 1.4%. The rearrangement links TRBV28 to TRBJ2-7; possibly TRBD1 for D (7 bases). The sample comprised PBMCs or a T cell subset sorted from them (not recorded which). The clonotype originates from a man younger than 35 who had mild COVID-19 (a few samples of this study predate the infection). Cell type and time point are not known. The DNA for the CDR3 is TGTGCCAGCAGCCCTGGGCAGGGGGGACCCTACGAGCAGTACGTC. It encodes CASSPGQGGPYEQYV.